This passage covers 2 T cell receptor beta chains from one sample sequenced in a study of type 1 regulatory T cells. The study, taken as a whole, reports: Tr1 cells had a more restricted TCR repertoire than non-Tr1 cells.

No antigens are known for them. TCRdb ran MiXCR on the reads and lists one entry per CDR3 protein. The sample shows tens of thousands of distinct CDR3 sequences, under 25% of them seen only once. Sequencing was done on a sample of cultured type 1 regulatory T (Tr1) cells, either the whole culture or a sorted fraction (not recorded which). The receptors here all came from a human donor in good health.

This clonotype was seen many times. The chain employs TRBV15 and TRBJ2-6, with no clear D. CDR1 is LNHNV and CDR2 is YYDKDF in the germline V gene (reference sequence). With 0 bases removed from V and 0 bases from J, the gap between germline ends came to 6 bases. The CDR3 has 16 residues. CDR3 protein: CATSRDPASGANVLTF. The CDR3 DNA reads as TGTGCCACCAGCAGAGATCCGGCCTCTGGGGCCAACGTCCTGACTTTC.

Many counts were recorded for this clonotype. The chain joins TRBV4-2 to TRBJ2-2; 10 nucleotides match TRBD2. Germline assignment: CDR1 LGHNA and CDR2 YNFKEQ. The CDR3 is 16 amino acids. Trimming at V came to 0 bases and at J to 7 bases, leaving 5 bases not matched to a gene. The CDR3 reads CASSQDFSGRYGELFF. The CDR3 DNA sequence: TGTGCCAGCAGCCAAGATTTTAGCGGGAGGTACGGGGAGCTGTTTTTT.